The source of this TCR beta chain is a study of T cell repertoires and Cas9 in healthy adults (dated by TCRdb to the late 2010s). With respect to the entire study: Multi-effector potency, cytotoxicity and lineage determination within the CD4 and CD8 compartments were characterized for SpCas9-reactive T cells. The study examined preexisting T cell immunity against the Streptococcus pyogenes Cas9 nuclease (SpCas9) used in CRISPR gene editing. The full study reports these points: In vitro, the proliferation and function of SpCas9-reactive effector T cells were reported to be mitigated by SpCas9-reactive regulatory T cells.

Donors were healthy humans. Library creation used the immunoSEQ multiplex PCR assay. TCRdb took over this immuneACCESS table, retaining in-frame rearrangements with V and J assigned. Such tables are incomplete; in checked studies, under half of the missing clones stem from an unresolved V gene, and the remainder is unexplained. The sample yields 20,000 to 25,000 clones; 90% were counted once. The ten most abundant clones make up 0.69% of the sample. Regarding this clone: Its antigen is unknown. Base quality data are lacking; no much larger clone is found one base away.

The CDR3 measures 17 amino acids from cysteine to phenylalanine. CDR3 DNA only is kept here, 51 bases in frame from base 1. CDR1 and CDR2 are read off the germline V gene (reference sequence) as LNHNV and YYDKDF. The junction shows trimming of 0 bases on V and 5 bases on J, plus 14 bases between the germline ends. Source material: CD4+ effector T cells (CD127+, CD25-, CD137-, CD154-) from PBMCs; culture status not recorded. The receptor's source is a human donor in good health. Recombination linked TRBV15 to TRBJ1-6, and TRBD1 may be the D gene, going by 6 matching bases. The sequenced DNA: TGTGCCACCAGCAGAGATCTCTTTGACAGGAATAATTCACCCCTCCACTTT. It is translated as CATSRDLFDRNNSPLHF.